The clone carrying this TCR beta chain has a single count. This sample stems from a study of cytomegalovirus exposure and HLA in healthy donors. PCR amplification relied on 60 Vbeta primers (plus 13 Jbeta primers). TCRdb keeps only in-frame clones here, not all; method: immunoSEQ multiplex PCR. This table has around 100,000 clones, 66% appearing once. The V end lost 3 bases, the J end lost 1 base, and 6 bases lay between the germline ends. The CDR3 consists of 14 residues. From germline, CDR1 is MNHEY and CDR2 SMNVEV (reference sequence). V gene TRBV27 combines with J gene TRBJ1-4; D not resolved. The sequence derives from a woman aged 45-59 years in good health and CMV-seronegative. Sequenced: PBMCs. The CDR3 DNA follows: TGTGCCAGCAGTTTTTCGGTAACTAATGAAAAACTGTTTTTT. Translating gives CASSFSVTNEKLFF.